This entry lists 17 T cell receptor beta chains sequenced from one sample in a study of tumor-infiltrating lymphocytes in primary liver carcinoma. It was from roughly 20-30 mg of unsorted bulk tissue that RNA and DNA were co-extracted. A constant-region primer primed TCR beta cDNA synthesis from 450 to 550 ng of total RNA. TCR beta libraries came from three nested multiplex PCR rounds using slightly modified ARM-PCR. Researchers ran the first two PCR rounds for roughly 10 cycles each with TRBV1-TRBV30 forward primers and a C-beta reverse primer. TCRdb ran MiXCR on the multiplex PCR reads and lists one entry per CDR3 protein. The table shows approximately 110,000 distinct CDR3 sequences, with 64% occurring only once. The sequencing sample was made of liver tumor tissue from sampling region 3. Described subset: tumor region T3, left-lateral pole. These receptors were obtained from a woman in her sixties with primary liver carcinoma and hepatitis B virus infection.

Note on this clonotype: The junction does not match germline at one end; this may be a read error. The V and J genes are TRBV12-3 or TRBV12-4 and TRBJ2-7, with 7 bases matching TRBD2. CDR3 length equals 15 residues. The CDR3 loop is CVSSQETGGRNERYF. In nucleotides, the CDR3 is TGTGTCAGCAGCCAAGAAACGGGAGGTCGGAACGAGCGGTACTTC.

This clonotype has a count of ten or more. The CDR3 spells CASSLAGGSTYEQYF. In nucleotides, the CDR3 is TGTGCCAGCAGCTTAGCGGGGGGTTCTACCTACGAGCAGTACTTC. V usage is TRBV7-9 and J usage is TRBJ2-7; D is perhaps TRBD2 (6 bases). The germline gives CDR1 SEHNR, CDR2 FQNEAQ (reference sequence). The CDR3 length is 15 residues. Trimming removed 0 bases from V and 2 bases from J, with 11 bases in between.

This clonotype appeared a few times. The J gene is TRBJ2-3, the V gene TRBV2, with D unresolved. The V gene lost 5 bases and the J gene lost 5 bases, with 14 bases spanning the gap. Germline loops: CDR1 SNHLY, CDR2 FYNNEI. The CDR3 totals 14 residues. For the CDR3, the DNA is TGTGCCAGCAGTCCTAACGGACGGATAGATACGCAGTATTTT. It yields the protein CASSPNGRIDTQYF. The full variable domain, its missing parts supplied by reference TRBV2 and TRBJ2-3, is EPEVTQTPSHQVTQMGQEVILRCVPISNHLYFYWYRQILGQKVEFLVSFYNNEISEKSEIFDDQFSVERPDGSNFTLKIRSTKLEDSAMYFCASSPNGRIDTQYFGPGTRLTVL.

Of note for this clonotype: This CDR3 is missing its conserved last phenylalanine or tryptophan, likely due to a read error. The chain carries TRBV4-2 and TRBJ2-4; 9 bases match TRBD2. CDR3 length: 18 amino acids. Germline assignment: CDR1 LGHNA and CDR2 YNFKEQ. The CDR3 loop reads CASSQDVSGSGAKNTQYL. CDR3 coding DNA: TGTGCCAGCAGCCAAGATGTTAGCGGGAGCGGTGCCAAAAACACTCAGTACCTC.

With regard to this clonotype: This clone may be a read error of a much larger clone one base away. This rearrangement joins TRBV4-2 to TRBJ2-3; D may be TRBD1 or TRBD2 (5 bases each). CDR1 LGHNA and CDR2 YNFKEQ come from the germline V gene. This CDR3 is 15 amino acids long. The CDR3 coding sequence is TGTGCCAGCAACCAAACCAGGGACGTGACAGATACGCAGTATTTT. Translation gives CASNQTRDVTDTQYF.

This clonotype was recorded a few times. Its ends do not fully match the called genes, so a read error is possible. CDR3 bases: TGTGCCAGCTCACCACAAAACGGGATCCAAGGGACCCAGTACTTC. It yields the protein CASSPQNGIQGTQYF. V gene TRBV18 combines with J gene TRBJ2-5, with a tentative D call TRBD2 (5 bases). Germline V gives CDR1 KGHSH, CDR2 LQKENI. This CDR3 is 15 amino acids long.

A note on this clonotype: The CDR3 carries no conserved terminal phenylalanine or tryptophan, so it likely arises from a read error. The chain has TRBV12-3 or TRBV12-4 and TRBJ2-3; weak D call: TRBD1 (6 bases). The ends were cut back, 7 bases at V and 3 bases at J, with 17 bases in the middle. This CDR3 is 15 amino acids long. Written as DNA, the CDR3 is TGTGCCAGCAATTCCACCCTAGGGGGAACAGATACGCAGTATATT. Its translation is CASNSTLGGTDTQYI.

This clonotype was detected a few times. This may be a read error: a much more frequent sequence differs by one nucleotide. This chain links TRBV12-3 or TRBV12-4 with TRBJ1-3, with D perhaps TRBD1 (5 bases). This CDR3 has 15 residues. The CDR3 nucleotides read TGTGCCAGCAGTTCCGGGGGGATCTCTGGAAGCACCATATATTTT. Its translation is CASSSGGISGSTIYF.

Concerning this clonotype itself: A much larger clonotype is one base distant, so this may be a read error. This chain uses TRBV29-1 with TRBJ2-5, with D possibly being TRBD1 or TRBD2 (5 bases each). Germline CDR1 reads SQVTM; CDR2 reads ANQGSEA. The V end was cut by 5 bases, the J end by 5 bases, with 18 bases between. CDR3 size: 14 residues. The CDR3 reads CSVIKLGAGETQYF. CDR3 DNA sequence: TGCAGCGTTATCAAACTGGGAGCAGGGGAGACCCAGTACTTC.

Only a few counts were recorded for this clonotype. This sequence joins TRBV5-1 and TRBJ2-1, with 11 nucleotides matching TRBD2. V was clipped by 4 bases and J by 9 bases; unmatched bases: 9. This CDR3 spans 15 amino acids. Germline V gene lookup returns CDR1 SGHRS and CDR2 YFSETQ. The DNA for the CDR3 is TGCGCCAGCAGCCAGCCGGCTAGCGGGAGGCCTGAGCAGTTCTTC. This codes for CASSQPASGRPEQFF.

Of note for this clonotype: Possible read error: a much larger clone is one base away. The CDR3 ends on some other residue instead of the conserved phenylalanine or tryptophan, so this is likely a read error. The chain joins TRBV5-1 to TRBJ1-2, with TRBD1 matching over 12 bases. This CDR3 spans 16 amino acids. The ends lost 4 bases at V and 8 bases at J; junction bases unmatched: 12. The germline CDR1 and CDR2 sequences are SGHRS and YFSETQ. The chain's CDR3 is CASSPQGQGAVRGYTL. CDR3 sequence (DNA): TGCGCCAGCAGCCCCCAGGGACAGGGGGCTGTTCGCGGCTACACCTTA.

Of note for this clonotype: The junction departs from the called germline gene at one end, perhaps through a read error. The J gene is TRBJ2-5, the V gene TRBV11-2; weak D call: TRBD2 (5 bases). This CDR3 comprises 13 residues. Germline CDR1 SGHAT, CDR2 FQNNGV. This chain's CDR3 is CANSSDRGETQYF. CDR3 sequence (DNA): TGTGCCAACAGCTCAGATCGCGGGGAGACCCAGTACTTC.

This clonotype came up many times. The CDR3 region is CASSPTSGSIAKNIQYF. The CDR3 region has the DNA TGCGCCAGCAGCCCGACTAGCGGGAGTATTGCCAAAAACATTCAGTACTTC. The chain couples TRBV5-1 to TRBJ2-4, with 12 bases lining up with TRBD2. Trimming at V came to 4 bases and at J to 1 base, leaving 6 bases not matched to a gene. This CDR3 comprises 17 residues. CDR1 SGHRS and CDR2 YFSETQ come from the germline V gene.

The V gene is TRBV12-3 or TRBV12-4, the J gene TRBJ2-5; D is tentatively TRBD1 or TRBD2 (5 bases each). The V and J ends lost 6 bases and 8 bases respectively, with 22 bases between them. The CDR3 is made up of 15 amino acids. The CDR3 nucleotides read TGTGCCAGCAGGCCCGGGGCAGGGCTGAAGGGCACCCAGTACTTC. Encoded protein: CASRPGAGLKGTQYF.

CDR3 sequence reads: CAGGQRRGSRQPQHF. For the CDR3, the DNA is TGTGCCGGCGGCCAAAGACGGGGGAGTCGTCAGCCCCAGCATTTT. The chain couples TRBV6-5 to TRBJ1-5; a possible D gene is TRBD1 (5 bases). This CDR3 spans 15 amino acids. In germline, CDR1 is MNHEY, CDR2 SVGAGI. V lost 11 bases and J lost 6, with 23 bases in between.

The chain uses TRBV6-2 or TRBV6-3 and TRBJ1-1; D uncertain. This CDR3 is built from 14 residues. Germline loops: CDR1 MNHEY, CDR2 SVGEGT. V was clipped by 7 bases and J by 1 base, with 13 bases between them. The CDR3 reads CASNYQQKNTEAFF. CDR3 nucleotide sequence: TGTGCCAGCAACTACCAACAGAAGAACACTGAAGCTTTCTTT.

On this clonotype: A much larger clone lies a single base off, so this may be a read error. The chain links TRBV12-3 or TRBV12-4 to TRBJ1-2, with D tentatively TRBD1 (5 bases). The V and J ends lost 3 bases and 1 base respectively, with 15 bases between them. The CDR3 is 16 amino acids. CDR3 sequence reads: CASSLGGSSCNYGYTF. The CDR3 DNA reads TGTGCCAGCAGTTTGGGGGGAAGTTCATGTAACTATGGCTACACCTTC.